The 30 T cell receptor beta chains listed next were all sequenced from one sample in a study of T-cell reconstitution after alpha-beta-depleted transplantation in children. TCRbeta library construction was performed incorporating unique molecular identifiers. TCRdb fed the PCR reads into MiXCR, producing one record per CDR3 protein. The table shows 84,000 or so distinct CDR3 sequences, with roughly a sixth occurring only once. Sequenced here: PBMCs, mostly from graft donor cells, sampled 180 days after TCRalphabeta/CD19-depleted stem cell transplant. All receptors come from a male patient under 10 years old who had a stem cell transplant for acute lymphoblastic leukemia, so the T cells may come from the graft donor.

The chain uses TRBV25-1 and TRBJ1-1; D call uncertain. Germline CDR1 is MGHDK and CDR2 is SYGVNS. Between the trimmed V and J ends, which lost 6 bases and 6 bases, there was a span of 8 bases. The length of the CDR3 is 11 residues. The CDR3 spells CASREVSEAFF. In nucleotides, the CDR3 is TGTGCCAGCAGGGAGGTCTCTGAAGCTTTCTTT.

The chain combines TRBV2 with TRBJ2-1; 8 nucleotides agree with TRBD2. The CDR3 covers 15 residues. The V segment lost 5 bases and the J segment 1 base; nucleotides outside the gene matches: 4. Germline CDR1 reads SNHLY; CDR2 reads FYNNEI. CDR3 residues: CASSLSGGSYNEQFF. The CDR3 coding sequence is TGTGCCAGCAGTCTCAGCGGGGGTTCCTACAATGAGCAGTTCTTC.

The J gene is TRBJ2-3, the V gene TRBV25-1, with TRBD2 matching over 11 bases. With 4 bases clipped from V and 4 bases from J, the junction kept 10 bases outside the gene matches. There are 17 residues in the CDR3. Germline V gene lookup returns CDR1 MGHDK and CDR2 SYGVNS. The CDR3 region has the DNA TGTGCCAGCAGTGGAGCCCGGCCTAGCGGGGGGCCAGATACGCAGTATTTT. As protein: CASSGARPSGGPDTQYF. Variable domain in full (rest from reference TRBV25-1 and TRBJ2-3): EADIYQTPRYLVIGTGKKITLECSQTMGHDKMYWYQQDPGMELHLIHYSYGVNSTEKGDLSSESTVSRIRTEHFPLTLESARPSHTSQYLCASSGARPSGGPDTQYFGPGTRLTVL.

The table lists this clonotype with a few counts. V and J are TRBV19 and TRBJ2-7; D unresolved. The germline V and J ends were trimmed by 1 base and 2 bases, with 9 bases remaining between them. The germline V gene has CDR1 LNHDA and CDR2 SQIVND (reference sequence). CDR3 length equals 14 residues. CDR3 DNA sequence: TGTGCCAGTAGTATAGTCTTCGGACCCTACGAGCAGTACTTC. As protein: CASSIVFGPYEQYF. Variable domain in full (rest from reference TRBV19 and TRBJ2-7): DGGITQSPKYLFRKEGQNVTLSCEQNLNHDAMYWYRQDPGQGLRLIYYSQIVNDFQKGDIAEGYSVSREKKESFPLTVTSAQKNPTAFYLCASSIVFGPYEQYFGPGTRLTVT.

This clonotype occurred a few times. The chain couples TRBV7-9 to TRBJ1-4; D possibly corresponds to TRBD1 (5 bases). Germline V gene data show CDR1 as SEHNR and CDR2 as FQNEAQ (reference sequence). Trimming removed 7 bases from V and 6 bases from J, with 15 bases in between. CDR3 length equals 14 residues. The CDR3 region is CASTWGGPDEKLFF. CDR3 DNA: TGTGCCAGCACCTGGGGGGGACCGGATGAAAAACTGTTTTTT.

This clonotype was observed a handful of times. This chain uses TRBV20-1 with TRBJ1-3, with 8 bases that match TRBD1. Germline CDR1 DFQATT, CDR2 SNEGSKA (reference sequence). The CDR3 covers 13 residues. V gave up 5 bases and J gave up 5 bases; unmatched junction bases: 5. In DNA, the CDR3 is TGCAGTGCTCCGGACAGGGACAGAAACACCATATATTTT. This encodes CSAPDRDRNTIYF.

This clonotype was detected only a few times. The V gene is TRBV29-1, the J gene TRBJ1-1; no clear D. Germline CDR1 and CDR2: SQVTM and ANQGSEA. The CDR3 loop spans 11 amino acids. Trimming took off 1 base at V and 8 bases at J, with 8 bases between the two ends. DNA for the CDR3: TGCAGCGTTGAAGTGGTAGTAGAAGCTTTCTTT. Its protein product is CSVEVVVEAFF.

Only a few counts were recorded for this clonotype. This sequence joins TRBV12-3 or TRBV12-4 and TRBJ1-1; D possibly corresponds to TRBD1 (6 bases). V was clipped by 5 bases and J by 7 bases, with 17 bases between them. The CDR3 is made up of 14 amino acids. The CDR3 DNA reads as TGTGCCAGCAGTCCTACAGGGCTATACCTTGAAGCTTTCTTT. It yields the protein CASSPTGLYLEAFF.

This clonotype was picked up many times. The DNA of the CDR3 is TGTGCCACCCACGCGGTCGCCAAAAACATTCAGTACTTC. It specifies CATHAVAKNIQYF. The rearrangement uses TRBV24-1 and TRBJ2-4; D not certain. V lost 9 bases and J 1 base, leaving 9 bases between the germline ends. Germline V gene lookup returns CDR1 KGHDR and CDR2 SFDVKD. The CDR3 length is 13 residues.

At least ten counts were recorded for this clonotype. The rearrangement links TRBV7-2 to TRBJ1-1; D not certain. Trimming shortened V by 3 bases and J by 3 bases, and 8 bases separated the two germline ends. Germline CDR1 is SGHTA and CDR2 is FQGNSA. This CDR3 is built from 13 residues. The CDR3 region is CASSFQRDTEAFF. CDR3 bases: TGTGCCAGCAGCTTTCAGAGGGACACTGAAGCTTTCTTT. Full variable domain (remainder filled in from reference TRBV7-2 and TRBJ1-1): GAGVSQSPSNKVTEKGKDVELRCDPISGHTALYWYRQSLGQGLEFLIYFQGNSAPDKSGLPSDRFSAERTGGSVSTLTIQRTQQEDSAVYLCASSFQRDTEAFFGQGTRLTVV.

The V and J genes are TRBV20-1 and TRBJ1-2, with 10 positions matching TRBD1. Trimming cost V 2 bases and J 3 bases; bases outside gene matches: 3. The germline V gene encodes CDR1 DFQATT and CDR2 SNEGSKA (reference sequence). This CDR3 region has 14 residues. CDR3 residues: CSARKDRGDYGYTF. CDR3 bases: TGCAGTGCTAGAAAGGACAGGGGGGACTATGGCTACACCTTC.

There are a few counts of this clonotype. The CDR3 DNA reads as TGCGCCAGCAGTGAGTCGACAGGGCACCCCTACGAGCAGTACTTC. The encoded protein is CASSESTGHPYEQYF. V usage is TRBV10-2 and J usage is TRBJ2-7; 7 bases are shared with TRBD1. Germline CDR1 reads WSHSY; CDR2 reads SAAADI. The trim removed 0 bases at V and 2 bases at J, leaving 4 bases unmatched. The CDR3 totals 15 residues.

The rearrangement uses TRBV7-2 and TRBJ2-5; D unresolved. V was clipped by 1 base and J by 12 bases, with 9 bases between them. Germline CDR1 and CDR2: SGHTA and FQGNSA. The CDR3 spans 11 residues. The CDR3 region has the DNA TGTGCCAGCAGCTTAGGGGAATCAGAGTACTTC. Protein sequence: CASSLGESEYF. Together with reference TRBV7-2 and TRBJ2-5, the CDR3 gives the full variable domain: GAGVSQSPSNKVTEKGKDVELRCDPISGHTALYWYRQSLGQGLEFLIYFQGNSAPDKSGLPSDRFSAERTGGSVSTLTIQRTQQEDSAVYLCASSLGESEYFGPGTRLLVL.

This clonotype was seen a handful of times. The chain has TRBV18 and TRBJ1-1; 10 positions match TRBD1. CDR3 size: 16 residues. Germline-derived CDR1 and CDR2 are KGHSH and LQKENI. The ends lost 0 bases at V and 4 bases at J; junction bases unmatched: 5. The chain's CDR3 is CASSPPGTGDATEAFF. CDR3 in DNA: TGTGCCAGCTCACCACCGGGGACAGGGGACGCCACTGAAGCTTTCTTT.

This chain uses TRBV5-1 with TRBJ2-7, with 9 bases aligning to TRBD1. The germline V gene encodes CDR1 SGHRS and CDR2 YFSETQ. CDR3 length: 14 amino acids. Germline trimming cut 4 bases from V and 5 bases from J; bases unmatched to any gene: 7. The CDR3 bases are TGCGCCAGCAGCCTGGACAGGGGTTGGAACGAGCAGTACTTC. This sequence encodes CASSLDRGWNEQYF.

The rearrangement links TRBV18 to TRBJ2-7; tentatively, D is TRBD2 (6 bases). Germline V CDR1 and CDR2: KGHSH, LQKENI. The CDR3 consists of 12 residues. The V and J ends lost 4 bases and 6 bases respectively, with 10 bases between them. CDR3 sequence (DNA): TGTGCCAGCTCACTCCCGGAGGGCGAGCAGTACTTC. It codes for CASSLPEGEQYF.

V gene TRBV5-1 combines with J gene TRBJ2-7; D remains ambiguous. V gave up 5 bases and J gave up 0 bases, with 15 bases separating them. CDR1 and CDR2 (germline): SGHRS, YFSETQ. This CDR3 is built from 15 residues. CDR3 coding DNA: TGCGCCAGCAGTCGTGACTGGGTCGGCTCCTACGAGCAGTACTTC. Residues: CASSRDWVGSYEQYF.

The rearrangement uses TRBV6-1 and TRBJ2-7; TRBD1 matches 9 bases. With 7 bases clipped from V and 3 bases from J, the junction kept 4 bases outside the gene matches. CDR1 MNHNS and CDR2 SASEGT come from the germline V gene. The CDR3 has 13 residues. The CDR3 protein is CASTGTGNYEQYF. The DNA for the CDR3 is TGTGCCAGCACCGGGACAGGGAACTACGAGCAGTACTTC.

This clonotype was seen repeatedly, ten times or more. This chain connects TRBV20-1 to TRBJ1-1; no firm D call. In germline, CDR1 is DFQATT, CDR2 SNEGSKA (reference sequence). Trimming removed 1 base from V and 4 bases from J, with 4 bases in between. There are 11 residues in the CDR3. CDR3 DNA sequence: TGCAGTGCTAGAGTAGGCACTGAAGCTTTCTTT. Encoded protein: CSARVGTEAFF.

This clonotype has a handful of counts. V is TRBV20-1 and J is TRBJ2-7; 12 bases align to TRBD2. V lost 3 bases to trimming and J lost 5 bases; unmatched junction nucleotides: 14. Germline V CDR1 and CDR2: DFQATT, SNEGSKA (reference sequence). This CDR3 region has 17 residues. CDR3 in DNA: TGCAGTGCTAGTTTCCTAGCGGGAGGGCCTAACTTTGACGAGCAGTACTTC. Translation: CSASFLAGGPNFDEQYF.

This clonotype has a handful of counts. This chain links TRBV5-1 with TRBJ2-1; 10 nucleotides agree with TRBD2. Germline lookup yields CDR1 SGHRS and CDR2 YFSETQ. The CDR3 is 18 residues long. V trimming: 4 bases; J trimming: 6 bases; junction bases outside the gene matches: 16. The CDR3 DNA reads as TGCGCCAGCAGCGAAATCCCTAGCGGGGGATACCAACTCAATGAGCAGTTCTTC. The encoded protein is CASSEIPSGGYQLNEQFF.

The table lists this clonotype with many counts. The chain recombines TRBV10-3 with TRBJ1-4, with D maybe TRBD1 (5 bases). The CDR3 contains 14 residues. Deletions cut 3 bases from V and 8 bases from J, with 13 bases between. CDR1 is ENHRY, CDR2 SYGVKD, per germline. The CDR3 sequence is CAISDRGGGEKLFF. DNA of the CDR3: TGTGCCATCAGTGATAGGGGCGGAGGAGAAAAACTGTTTTTT.

The rearrangement links TRBV15 to TRBJ2-3; 10 positions match TRBD2. Germline-derived CDR1 and CDR2 are LNHNV and YYDKDF (reference sequence). The ends lost 0 bases at V and 4 bases at J; junction bases unmatched: 4. The CDR3 is 16 residues long. This chain's CDR3 is CATSRDLAGGADTQYF. The CDR3 nucleotides are TGTGCCACCAGCAGAGATTTAGCGGGGGGAGCAGATACGCAGTATTTT.

The gene calls are TRBV9 and TRBJ2-7; D not certain. V shed 4 bases and J shed 6 bases, with 14 bases lying between them. This CDR3 comprises 13 residues. Germline assignment: CDR1 SGDLS and CDR2 YYNGEE. The CDR3 bases are TGTGCCAGCAGCCCCCGCGTTCCGGGCGAGCAGTACTTC. It encodes CASSPRVPGEQYF.

This clonotype has at least ten counts. This CDR3 is CSATQGLDQPQHF. The CDR3 DNA is TGCAGTGCAACGCAGGGGTTGGATCAGCCCCAGCATTTT. This chain connects TRBV20-1 to TRBJ1-5, with D tentatively TRBD1 (6 bases). Germline V gene sequence: CDR1 DFQATT, CDR2 SNEGSKA (reference sequence). Trimming removed 6 bases at V and 5 bases at J, with 14 bases between. The CDR3 length is 13 residues.

This clonotype appeared a few times. This chain connects TRBV20-1 to TRBJ2-1; TRBD1 aligns across 7 bases. Germline V gene sequence: CDR1 DFQATT, CDR2 SNEGSKA (reference sequence). The V gene end was trimmed by 6 bases and the J gene end by 0 bases; junction bases not matched to a gene: 8. The CDR3 has 15 amino acids. CDR3 residues: CSAILQGSSYNEQFF. DNA for the CDR3: TGCAGTGCCATACTACAGGGGAGCTCCTACAATGAGCAGTTCTTC.

This clonotype showed up just a few times. The chain employs TRBV7-8 and TRBJ2-1; TRBD2 is a possible D gene (6 bases). The CDR3 runs to 14 residues. Germline V CDR1 and CDR2: SGHVS, FQNEAQ. The V gene lost 5 bases and the J gene lost 3 bases, with 11 bases spanning the gap. The chain's CDR3 is CASSLMGGYNEQFF. For the CDR3, the DNA is TGTGCCAGCAGCCTAATGGGGGGCTACAATGAGCAGTTCTTC. Together with reference TRBV7-8 and TRBJ2-1, the CDR3 gives the full variable domain: GAGVSQSPRYKVAKRGQDVALRCDPISGHVSLFWYQQALGQGPEFLTYFQNEAQLDKSGLPSDRFFAERPEGSVSTLKIQRTQQEDSAVYLCASSLMGGYNEQFFGPGTRLTVL.

This clonotype was observed many times. The V and J genes are TRBV5-1 and TRBJ1-1; D might be TRBD1 (6 bases). Germline CDR1 reads SGHRS; CDR2 reads YFSETQ. CDR3 length: 14 residues. The V gene lost 6 bases and the J gene lost 7 bases, with 19 bases spanning the gap. The CDR3 sequence: CASTNWGGGSEAFF. CDR3 DNA: TGCGCCAGCACCAATTGGGGGGGCGGAAGTGAAGCTTTCTTT.

The chain carries TRBV6-5 and TRBJ2-5; possible D gene TRBD2, 6 bases. The CDR3 loop spans 16 amino acids. V was pared by 1 base and J by 4 bases, with 16 bases between. Per germline, CDR1 MNHEY and CDR2 SVGAGI. Here the CDR3 reads CASSYFGTDPGETQYF. Written as DNA, the CDR3 is TGTGCCAGCAGTTACTTCGGGACTGACCCTGGAGAGACCCAGTACTTC.

This chain connects TRBV6-1 to TRBJ1-5; the D gene is possibly TRBD1 (5 bases). The CDR3 loop spans 15 amino acids. Trimming removed 1 base at V and 4 bases at J, with 11 bases between. Germline V gene lookup returns CDR1 MNHNS and CDR2 SASEGT. CDR3 nucleotide sequence: TGTGCCAGCAGTGAAGAGATGGGGGGGAATCAGCCCCAGCATTTT. This codes for CASSEEMGGNQPQHF.